A single sample gave rise to the 27 T cell receptor beta chains below, sequenced in a study. TCRdb re-called the 5' RACE reads through MiXCR, storing one row per CDR3 protein. This sample has about 53,000 distinct CDR3 sequences, with 24% found just once. The specimen was tumor-infiltrating naive CD4+ T cells sorted from the breast tumor. Subset specified: naive CD4+ T cells, CD4+CD45RA+CD25-. The source of these receptors is a female donor with breast cancer.

This clonotype turned up a few times. This chain joins TRBV12-3 or TRBV12-4 and TRBJ2-5; either TRBD1 or TRBD2 may supply D (5 bases each). This CDR3 has 13 residues. V dropped 3 bases and J dropped 2 bases, with 7 bases sitting between them. The CDR3 loop reads CASSLGEQETQYF. The CDR3 DNA reads TGTGCCAGCAGTTTGGGGGAACAAGAGACCCAGTACTTC.

This chain links TRBV18 with TRBJ2-1; D call uncertain. The CDR3 is 11 residues long. The germline V gene has CDR1 KGHSH and CDR2 LQKENI. With 3 bases removed from V and 6 bases from J, the gap between germline ends came to 3 bases. CDR3 in amino acids: CASSPRNEQFF. CDR3 coding DNA: TGTGCCAGCTCACCGCGCAATGAGCAGTTCTTC.

This clonotype was detected only once. A read error is possible here, since a much larger clone lies one base away. V is TRBV7-2 and J is TRBJ1-2; D gene unclear. This CDR3 contains 16 residues. Per germline, CDR1 SGHTA and CDR2 FQGNSA. In DNA form, the CDR3 reads TGTGCCAGCAACTTAGATGCGGCTTTTTCTAACTATGGCTACACCTTC. Protein: CASNLDAAFSNYGYTF.

The sample holds one count of this clonotype. The V call is TRBV12-3 or TRBV12-4, the J call TRBJ2-2; D is unclear. The CDR3 is 16 amino acids. The V end lost 5 bases, the J end lost 9 bases, and 22 bases lay between the germline ends. CDR3 loop: CASSVESTILSRELFF. The CDR3 bases are TGTGCCAGCAGTGTAGAGTCTACCATCCTATCCCGGGAGCTGTTTTTT.

J is TRBJ1-2 and V is TRBV7-9; D may be TRBD1 (6 bases). Between the trimmed V and J ends, which lost 4 bases and 4 bases, there was a span of 13 bases. Germline V gene data show CDR1 as SEHNR and CDR2 as FQNEAQ (reference sequence). This CDR3 comprises 14 residues. The CDR3 reads CASSYSDRIYGYTF. The DNA of the CDR3 is TGTGCCAGCAGCTATTCTGACAGGATCTATGGCTACACCTTC.

This clonotype appeared once. Possible read error: a much larger clone is one base away. CDR3 region: CASSSYLQPYEQYV. CDR3 DNA sequence: TGTGCCAGCAGCTCATACCTTCAGCCTTACGAGCAGTACGTC. V is TRBV5-5 and J is TRBJ2-7; D unclear. The V gene lost 3 bases and the J gene lost 4 bases, with 14 bases spanning the gap. Germline assignment: CDR1 SGHKS and CDR2 YYEKEE (reference sequence). CDR3 length: 14 residues.

This rearrangement joins TRBV15 to TRBJ1-1; D possibly corresponds to TRBD1 (6 bases). The V gene lost 1 base and the J gene lost 4 bases, with 13 bases spanning the gap. The CDR3 sequence is 15 residues long. Per germline, CDR1 LNHNV and CDR2 YYDKDF (reference sequence). The CDR3 loop is CATSRGRQEGTEAFF. The CDR3 DNA reads TGTGCCACCAGCAGAGGTCGACAGGAAGGCACTGAAGCTTTCTTT.

This clonotype was seen repeatedly, ten times or more. The chain combines TRBV6-1 with TRBJ2-3, with TRBD2 matching over 7 bases. Germline V lookup: CDR1 MNHNS, CDR2 SASEGT. The CDR3 extends over 16 amino acids. J lost 0 bases, V lost 6 bases, and 9 bases had no gene match. CDR3 DNA sequence: TGTGCCAGCAGGGCGGGAGCCCACTATAGCACAGATACGCAGTATTTT. This codes for CASRAGAHYSTDTQYF.

The chain is built from TRBV20-1 and TRBJ2-6, with unresolved D. Germline lookup yields CDR1 DFQATT and CDR2 SNEGSKA (reference sequence). CDR3 length equals 13 residues. Trimming pared 3 bases from V and 1 base from J, leaving 4 bases between. DNA for the CDR3: TGCAGTGCTAGGGCATCTGGGGCCAACGTCCTGACTTTC. Translating it yields CSARASGANVLTF.

Here the CDR3 reads CASSQVTGTYEQYF. In DNA form, the CDR3 reads TGCGCCAGCAGCCAAGTAACAGGGACCTACGAGCAGTACTTC. The rearrangement uses TRBV4-3 and TRBJ2-7; D is possibly TRBD1 (6 bases). Germline CDR1 reads LGHNA; CDR2 reads YSLEER. Between the trimmed V and J ends, which lost 1 base and 2 bases, there was a span of 9 bases. The CDR3 is made up of 14 amino acids.

This rearrangement joins TRBV20-1 to TRBJ2-7; 16 bases line up with TRBD2. CDR1 is DFQATT and CDR2 is SNEGSKA in the germline V gene (reference sequence). V dropped 1 base and J dropped 6; count of bases not matched to a gene: 9. The CDR3 runs to 17 residues. CDR3 coding DNA: TGCAGTGCTAGAGGTTGGAAGGGACTAGCGGGAGGGATCGAGCAGTACTTC. As protein: CSARGWKGLAGGIEQYF.

Details on this clonotype: This could be a read error, since a much larger clone is one nucleotide away. This chain links TRBV20-1 with TRBJ2-3; TRBD2 aligns across 7 bases. Germline CDR1 and CDR2: DFQATT and SNEGSKA (reference sequence). The junction had 10 bases not matched to a gene; V was cut back by 0 bases and J by 10 bases. The CDR3 is 14 amino acids. CDR3 residues: CSARDLAGVDAQYF. The CDR3 bases are TGCAGTGCTAGAGATCTCGCGGGAGTTGATGCGCAGTATTTT.

The gene calls are TRBV5-1 and TRBJ2-5; either TRBD1 or TRBD2 may supply D (5 bases each). This CDR3 has 15 amino acids. Germline values: CDR1 SGHRS, CDR2 YFSETQ. The ends were cut back, 4 bases at V and 2 bases at J, with 15 bases in the middle. The DNA of the CDR3 is TGCGCCAGCAGCCGGGACGGGGATGCTCAAGAGACCCAGTACTTC. Translating it yields CASSRDGDAQETQYF.

In this sample, this clonotype turned up many times. The chain combines TRBV4-1 with TRBJ2-7; TRBD2 aligns across 11 bases. The V gene end was trimmed by 4 bases and the J gene end by 4 bases; junction bases not matched to a gene: 3. The CDR3 loop spans 14 amino acids. CDR1 MGHRA and CDR2 YSYEKL come from the germline V gene. CDR3 bases: TGCGCCAGCAGCCGATTAGCGGGAGGGTACGAGCAGTACTTC. This translates into CASSRLAGGYEQYF.

This clonotype was recorded at least ten times. The chain links TRBV29-1 to TRBJ1-4, with 8 bases identical to TRBD1. Trimming took 6 bases from V and 7 from J; bases not matched to a gene: 7. Germline CDR1 is SQVTM and CDR2 is ANQGSEA. This CDR3 contains 13 residues. In DNA form, the CDR3 reads TGCAGCGTCTACGACAGGGGTCTTGAAAAACTGTTTTTT. Translated: CSVYDRGLEKLFF.

The rearrangement links TRBV12-3 or TRBV12-4 to TRBJ1-1; 10 bases line up with TRBD1. CDR3 length equals 16 residues. Unmatched junction bases numbered 6, after V lost 3 bases and J lost 2 bases. In nucleotides, the CDR3 is TGTGCCAGCAGTTTCCGGACAGGGGGGGGAAACACTGAAGCTTTCTTT. Translation: CASSFRTGGGNTEAFF.

V and J are TRBV7-2 and TRBJ2-1; 9 nucleotides match TRBD2. V dropped 5 bases and J dropped 7; count of bases not matched to a gene: 9. Germline lookup yields CDR1 SGHTA and CDR2 FQGNSA. This CDR3 has 15 amino acids. CDR3 sequence (DNA): TGTGCCAGCAGCCGTGGGACTAGCAATTGGAATGAGCAGTTCTTC. It is translated as CASSRGTSNWNEQFF.

This clonotype was counted between two and nine times. The V gene is TRBV20-1, the J gene TRBJ2-1; 15 bases fit TRBD2. The CDR3 sequence is 14 residues long. Germline CDR1 reads DFQATT; CDR2 reads SNEGSKA (reference sequence). J lost 8 bases, V lost 4 bases, and 3 bases had no gene match. The CDR3 DNA reads TGCAGTGCTACAGGACTAGCGGGAGGGCATGAGCAGTTCTTC. Protein product: CSATGLAGGHEQFF.

The rearrangement links TRBV7-9 to TRBJ2-1; TRBD2 matches at 13 bases. The J segment lost 6 bases and the V segment lost 4 bases, leaving 12 bases of the junction unmatched. Germline CDR1 reads SEHNR; CDR2 reads FQNEAQ (reference sequence). CDR3 length: 18 amino acids. The CDR3 DNA reads as TGTGCCAGCAGCTCGCGACTAGCGGGGGGTGCGGAGGGCAATGAGCAGTTCTTC. It is translated as CASSSRLAGGAEGNEQFF.

Ten or more counts support this clonotype. The chain links TRBV5-1 to TRBJ2-7; 7 bases fit TRBD1. V shed 4 bases and J 2 bases; nucleotides not matched to a gene: 6. The V gene's germline CDR1 is SGHRS and CDR2 YFSETQ. The CDR3 is 14 residues long. CDR3 amino acids: CASSPSTGPYEQYF. The CDR3 DNA follows: TGCGCCAGCAGCCCGTCGACAGGGCCCTACGAGCAGTACTTC.

The chain employs TRBV9 and TRBJ2-2; D may be TRBD1 (6 bases). The CDR3 extends over 17 amino acids. The germline gives CDR1 SGDLS, CDR2 YYNGEE. Trimming removed 4 bases from V and 4 bases from J, with 20 bases in between. This chain's CDR3 is CASSFSLGQGTTGELFF. Here the CDR3 DNA reads TGTGCCAGCAGCTTCTCCCTAGGGCAGGGGACCACCGGGGAGCTGTTTTTT.

V and J are TRBV9 and TRBJ2-2; 7 positions agree with TRBD1. This CDR3 has 16 amino acids. V gave up 4 bases and J gave up 6 bases; unmatched junction bases: 12. The germline gives CDR1 SGDLS, CDR2 YYNGEE. The DNA of the CDR3 is TGTGCCAGCAGCACTGCCCCGGGACAGTCCTCCGGGGAGCTGTTTTTT. Amino acid sequence: CASSTAPGQSSGELFF.

This clonotype was seen only a few times. This chain connects TRBV7-2 to TRBJ2-5; 10 nucleotides align to TRBD1. Unmatched junction bases numbered 6, after V lost 3 bases and J lost 5 bases. The CDR3 is made up of 15 amino acids. CDR1 and CDR2 from the germline V gene are SGHTA and FQGNSA. CDR3 sequence reads: CASSFGTGARETQYF. The CDR3 region has the DNA TGTGCCAGCAGCTTTGGGACAGGGGCAAGGGAGACCCAGTACTTC.

The chain couples TRBV12-3 or TRBV12-4 to TRBJ1-5; D remains unclear. V lost 5 bases to trimming and J lost 0 bases, with 14 bases between them. This CDR3 has 16 residues. CDR3 in amino acids: CASSPHSTYSNQPQHF. The CDR3 DNA reads as TGTGCCAGCAGTCCGCATTCTACATATAGCAATCAGCCCCAGCATTTT.

This clonotype was recorded many times. The chain's CDR3 is CASSLRADQPQHF. The CDR3 DNA sequence: TGTGCCAGCAGTTTGAGGGCAGATCAGCCCCAGCATTTT. The chain links TRBV12-3 or TRBV12-4 to TRBJ1-5; no reliable D call. V gave up 3 bases and J gave up 5 bases, with 8 bases separating them. The CDR3 extends over 13 amino acids.

The chain has TRBV30 and TRBJ2-5; 7 bases agree with TRBD1. Losses at the gene ends were 1 base for V and 5 bases for J; bases not matched to a gene: 7. Germline V gives CDR1 GTSNPN, CDR2 SVGIG (reference sequence). CDR3 length equals 14 residues. The CDR3 sequence is CAWSDPHRGETQYF. The DNA for the CDR3 is TGTGCCTGGAGTGACCCCCACAGGGGCGAGACCCAGTACTTC.

The sample holds many counts of this clonotype. V is TRBV10-3 and J is TRBJ2-1; D gene uncertain. Trimming stripped 10 bases from V and 4 bases from J, with 14 bases between. The CDR3 sequence is 13 residues long. CDR1 and CDR2 from the germline V gene are ENHRY and SYGVKD. The CDR3 region is CATHADPYNEQFF. DNA of the CDR3: TGTGCCACCCATGCGGACCCTTACAATGAGCAGTTCTTC.